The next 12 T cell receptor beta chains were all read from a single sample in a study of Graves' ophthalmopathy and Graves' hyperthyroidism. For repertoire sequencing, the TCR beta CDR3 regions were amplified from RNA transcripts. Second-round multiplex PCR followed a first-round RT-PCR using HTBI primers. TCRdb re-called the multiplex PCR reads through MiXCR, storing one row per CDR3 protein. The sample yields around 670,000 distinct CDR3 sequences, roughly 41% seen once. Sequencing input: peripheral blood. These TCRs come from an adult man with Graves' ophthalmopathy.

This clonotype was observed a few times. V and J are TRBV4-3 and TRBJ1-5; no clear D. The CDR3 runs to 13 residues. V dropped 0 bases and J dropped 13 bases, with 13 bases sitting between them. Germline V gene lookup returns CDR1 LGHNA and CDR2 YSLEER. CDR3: CASSQDLYQSQHF. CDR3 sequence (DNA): TGCGCCAGCAGCCAAGATCTATACCAATCGCAGCATTTT.

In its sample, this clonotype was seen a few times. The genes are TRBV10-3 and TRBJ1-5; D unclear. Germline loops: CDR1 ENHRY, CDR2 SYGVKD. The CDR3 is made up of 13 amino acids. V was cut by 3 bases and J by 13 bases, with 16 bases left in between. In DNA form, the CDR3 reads TGTGCCATCAGTGAAGAGGGCATTCGGGCTCAGCATTTT. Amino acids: CAISEEGIRAQHF.

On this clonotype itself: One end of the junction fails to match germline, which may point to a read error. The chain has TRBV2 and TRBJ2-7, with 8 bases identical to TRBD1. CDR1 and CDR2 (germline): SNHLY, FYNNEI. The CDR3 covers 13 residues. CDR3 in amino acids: CASSDQGACEEYF. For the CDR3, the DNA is TGTGCCAGCAGCGACCAGGGGGCCTGCGAGGAGTACTTC.

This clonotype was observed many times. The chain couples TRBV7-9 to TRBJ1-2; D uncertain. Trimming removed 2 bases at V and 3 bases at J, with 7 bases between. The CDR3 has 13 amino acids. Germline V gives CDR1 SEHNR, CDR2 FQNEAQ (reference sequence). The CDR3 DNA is TGTGCCAGCAGCTTATATCTAGACTATGGCTACACCTTC. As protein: CASSLYLDYGYTF.

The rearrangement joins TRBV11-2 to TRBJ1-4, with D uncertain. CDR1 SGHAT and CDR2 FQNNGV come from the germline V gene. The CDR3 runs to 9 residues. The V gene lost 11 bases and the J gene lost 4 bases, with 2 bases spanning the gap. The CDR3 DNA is TGTGCCGATAATGAAAAACTGTTTTTT. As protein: CADNEKLFF.

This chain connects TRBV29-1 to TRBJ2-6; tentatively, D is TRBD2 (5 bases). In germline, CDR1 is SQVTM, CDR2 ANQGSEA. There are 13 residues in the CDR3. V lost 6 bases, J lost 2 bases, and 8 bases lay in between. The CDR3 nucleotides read TGCAGCGTATTGGGAGCTGGGGCCAACGTCCTGACTTTC. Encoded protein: CSVLGAGANVLTF.

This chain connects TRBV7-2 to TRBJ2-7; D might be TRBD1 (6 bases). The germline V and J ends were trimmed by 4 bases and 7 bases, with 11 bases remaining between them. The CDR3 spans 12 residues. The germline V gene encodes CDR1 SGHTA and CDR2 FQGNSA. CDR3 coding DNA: TGTGCCAGCAGCTCACTTCAGGGGGAGCAGTACTTC. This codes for CASSSLQGEQYF.

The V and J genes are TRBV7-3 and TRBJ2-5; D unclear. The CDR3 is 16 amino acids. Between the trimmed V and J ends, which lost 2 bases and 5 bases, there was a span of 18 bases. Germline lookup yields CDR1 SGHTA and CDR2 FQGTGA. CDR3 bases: TGTGCCAGCAGCTTAGGTAGAGGCCGCGCCCCTGAGACCCAGTACTTC. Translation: CASSLGRGRAPETQYF.

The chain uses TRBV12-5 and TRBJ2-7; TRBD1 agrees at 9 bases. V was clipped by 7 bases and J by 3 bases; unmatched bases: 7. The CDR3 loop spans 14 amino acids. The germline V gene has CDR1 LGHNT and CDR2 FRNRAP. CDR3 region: CASAKRDRVYEQYF. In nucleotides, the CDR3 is TGTGCTAGTGCCAAGAGGGACAGGGTCTACGAGCAGTACTTC. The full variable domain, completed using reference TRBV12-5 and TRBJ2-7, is DARVTQTPRHKVTEMGQEVTMRCQPILGHNTVFWYRQTMMQGLELLAYFRNRAPLDDSGMPKDRFSAEMPDATLATLKIQPSEPRDSAVYFCASAKRDRVYEQYFGPGTRLTVT.

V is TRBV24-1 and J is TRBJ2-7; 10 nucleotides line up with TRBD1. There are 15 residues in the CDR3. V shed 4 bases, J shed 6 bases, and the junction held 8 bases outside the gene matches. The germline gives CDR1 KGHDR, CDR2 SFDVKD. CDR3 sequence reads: CATSDSGTGVSEQYF. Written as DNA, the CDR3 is TGTGCCACCAGTGACTCCGGGACAGGGGTTTCCGAGCAGTACTTC.

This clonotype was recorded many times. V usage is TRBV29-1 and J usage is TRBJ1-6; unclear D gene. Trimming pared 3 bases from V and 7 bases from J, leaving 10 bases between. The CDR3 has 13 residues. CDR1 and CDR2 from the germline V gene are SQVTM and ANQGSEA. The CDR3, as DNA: TGCAGCGTTGAGGGCGGGCGAAATTCACCCCTCCACTTT. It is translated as CSVEGGRNSPLHF.

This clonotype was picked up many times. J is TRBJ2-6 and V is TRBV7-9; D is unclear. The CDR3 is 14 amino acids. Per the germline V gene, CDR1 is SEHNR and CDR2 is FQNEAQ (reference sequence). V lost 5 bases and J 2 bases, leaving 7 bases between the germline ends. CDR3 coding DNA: TGTGCCAGCAGCCCCCAGGCTGGGGCCAACGTCCTGACTTTC. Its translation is CASSPQAGANVLTF.